Listed below are T cell receptor beta chains from one sample, sequenced in a study of shared clonotypes between healthy human individuals. Sequencing used immunoSEQ multiplex PCR; TCRdb keeps in-frame clones, though not all of them. Among approximately 710,000 clones, less than 95% were seen once, and the ten largest hold 34%. Specimen: memory CD8+ T cells from PBMCs. These receptors were taken from a man younger than 35 in good health. Some clones in this sample may be carry-over from other donors' samples. Both conserved end residues are part of each CDR3. D genes are given only for firm matches. Size is omitted from some rows. Given values are once, few, many or a class for expanded clones.

D gene: TRBD2
J gene: TRBJ2-4
V gene: TRBV7-9
clone size: .
CDR3 length: 14
CDR3 DNA: TGTGCCAGCAGCCCATCCCTAGCGGGAGAACTTCAGTACTTC
CDR3 protein: CASSPSLAGELQYF

D gene: .
J gene: TRBJ2-5
V gene: TRBV2
clone size: .
CDR3 length: 16
CDR3 DNA: TGTGCCAGCAGTGAAGCGGGACCCAGGGACGGAGAGACCCAGTACTTC
CDR3 protein: CASSEAGPRDGETQYF

D gene: .
J gene: TRBJ2-7
V gene: TRBV7-9
clone size: once
CDR3 length: 16
CDR3 DNA: TGTGCCAGCAGCCCGTGGCGGGACAGCGCAAGCTACGAGCAGTACTTC
CDR3 protein: CASSPWRDSASYEQYF

D gene: TRBD1
J gene: TRBJ1-2
V gene: TRBV4-1
clone size: once
CDR3 length: 15
CDR3 DNA: TGCGCCAGCAGCCAAGACAGGGGGCGGGGCTATGGCTACACCTTC
CDR3 protein: CASSQDRGRGYGYTF

D gene: TRBD1
J gene: TRBJ2-7
V gene: TRBV19
clone size: .
CDR3 length: 13
CDR3 DNA: TGTGCCAGTAGTACGAGGGACAGCTACGAGCAGTACTTC
CDR3 protein: CASSTRDSYEQYF

D gene: TRBD1
J gene: TRBJ2-7
V gene: TRBV5-1
clone size: .
CDR3 length: 15
CDR3 DNA: TGCGCCAGCAGCTCGGCCCGACAGGGACCTTACGAGCAGTACTTC
CDR3 protein: CASSSARQGPYEQYF

D gene: TRBD1
J gene: TRBJ1-1
V gene: TRBV6-5
clone size: .
CDR3 length: 13
CDR3 DNA: TGTGCCAGCAGTGGAGGGGGCGGGTCTGAAGCTTTCTTT
CDR3 protein: CASSGGGGSEAFF

D gene: TRBD1
J gene: TRBJ1-1
V gene: TRBV5-1
clone size: .
CDR3 length: 16
CDR3 DNA: TGCGCCAGCAGCTTGTGGACAGGGGGCGCGGGGACTGAAGCTTTCTTT
CDR3 protein: CASSLWTGGAGTEAFF

D gene: .
J gene: TRBJ2-7
V gene: TRBV27
clone size: .
CDR3 length: 13
CDR3 DNA: TGTGCCAGCAGTCTTCGGATCACCTACGAGCAGTACTTC
CDR3 protein: CASSLRITYEQYF

D gene: .
J gene: TRBJ2-3
V gene: TRBV13
clone size: .
CDR3 length: 12
CDR3 DNA: TGTGCCAGCAGCTTTTACTCGGATACGCAGTATTTT
CDR3 protein: CASSFYSDTQYF

D gene: .
J gene: TRBJ2-3
V gene: TRBV27
clone size: .
CDR3 length: 14
CDR3 DNA: TGTGCCAGCAGTTTCCGACAGATCACAGATACGCAGTATTTT
CDR3 protein: CASSFRQITDTQYF

D gene: .
J gene: TRBJ1-2
V gene: TRBV29-1
clone size: .
CDR3 length: 12
CDR3 DNA: TGCAGCGTTGCGTCCGGGATATATGGCTACACCTTC
CDR3 protein: CSVASGIYGYTF

D gene: TRBD2
J gene: TRBJ2-7
V gene: TRBV15
clone size: .
CDR3 length: 14
CDR3 DNA: TGTGCCACCAGCAGTGGAGCGGGAGGATACGAGCAGTACTTC
CDR3 protein: CATSSGAGGYEQYF

D gene: TRBD1
J gene: TRBJ1-2
V gene: TRBV30
clone size: once
CDR3 length: 12
CDR3 DNA: TGTGCCTGGACGCAGGGGGTCGATGGCTACACCTTC
CDR3 protein: CAWTQGVDGYTF

D gene: TRBD2
J gene: TRBJ2-7
V gene: TRBV5-6
clone size: .
CDR3 length: 15
CDR3 DNA: TGTGCCAGCAGCTTTAGCGGGAGGCTCTCCTACGAGCAGTACTTC
CDR3 protein: CASSFSGRLSYEQYF

D gene: .
J gene: TRBJ2-1
V gene: TRBV28
clone size: .
CDR3 length: 14
CDR3 DNA: TGTGCCAGCAGTTCACCTCCCTCTGCTTCTGAGCAGTTCTTC
CDR3 protein: CASSSPPSASEQFF

D gene: .
J gene: TRBJ2-2
V gene: TRBV5-1
clone size: once
CDR3 length: 13
CDR3 DNA: TGCGCCAGCAGTTCTCCCGACACCGGGGAGCTGTTTTTT
CDR3 protein: CASSSPDTGELFF

D gene: .
J gene: TRBJ1-3
V gene: TRBV13
clone size: .
CDR3 length: 15
CDR3 DNA: TGTGCCAGCAGCTTAGGGGTGGGGGCCCGAAACACCATATATTTT
CDR3 protein: CASSLGVGARNTIYF

D gene: .
J gene: TRBJ2-1
V gene: TRBV27
clone size: once
CDR3 length: 16
CDR3 DNA: TGTGCCAGCAGTCCGACAGCTAGGGGGGCTAACAATGAGCAGTTCTTC
CDR3 protein: CASSPTARGANNEQFF

D gene: TRBD2
J gene: TRBJ2-7
V gene: TRBV7-2
clone size: .
CDR3 length: 16
CDR3 DNA: TGTGCCAGCACTCCTTTGGGCGGGAGTAACACCTACGAGCAGTACTTC
CDR3 protein: CASTPLGGSNTYEQYF

D gene: .
J gene: TRBJ1-5
V gene: TRBV19
clone size: few
CDR3 length: 13
CDR3 DNA: TGTGCCAGTAGGTCTTGGGAGTCTCAGCCCCAGCATTTT
CDR3 protein: CASRSWESQPQHF

D gene: TRBD1
J gene: TRBJ1-3
V gene: TRBV5-1
clone size: few
CDR3 length: 17
CDR3 DNA: TGCGCCAGCAGCTTGGGAGGACAGGGGGCGAAAGGAAACACCATATATTTT
CDR3 protein: CASSLGGQGAKGNTIYF